This T cell receptor (beta chain) was retrieved from a study of HIV-infected patients and healthy controls. This clonotype was found a few times. What it binds is unknown. Alpha and beta constant-region primers primed reverse transcription of 400 to 650 ng RNA. Using multiplexing indices, alpha and beta chain libraries were generated apart by chain-specific third strand synthesis. MiXCR, run by TCRdb on the 5' RACE reads, gives a single entry per CDR3 protein. The data hold roughly 13,000 distinct CDR3 sequences, with around 12% observed a single time. Follow-up blood was drawn about 14 weeks, roughly three months, after antiretroviral therapy began. No cell fractionation was done, so the repertoire covers all unsorted peripheral blood T cells. Points from the study as a whole: Untreated HIV+ repertoires had roughly threefold fewer distinct CDR3s and lower Shannon diversity than healthy controls. Mean usage of eight alpha and eight beta V genes differed significantly in HIV-infected patients versus controls.

The sequence derives from an adult with HIV infection. The donor label of this sample is uncertain. This sample comprised blood, obtained during antiretroviral therapy.

Here the CDR3 DNA reads TGTGCCAGCAGTTTAAATAGCAATCAGCCCCAGCATTTT. Protein product: CASSLNSNQPQHF. The chain joins TRBV12-3 or TRBV12-4 to TRBJ1-5; D not resolved. Trimming shortened V by 2 bases and J by 0 bases, and 2 bases separated the two germline ends. The CDR3 totals 13 residues.